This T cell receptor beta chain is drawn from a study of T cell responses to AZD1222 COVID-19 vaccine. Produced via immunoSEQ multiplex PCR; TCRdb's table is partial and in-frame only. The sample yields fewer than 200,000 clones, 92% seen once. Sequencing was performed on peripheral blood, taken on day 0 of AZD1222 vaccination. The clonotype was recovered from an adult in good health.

CDR3 nucleotides: TGTGCCAGCAGCCAGACGGGAGGACACCCTACCGGGGAGCTGTTTTTT. Its protein product is CASSQTGGHPTGELFF. The chain links TRBV4-2 to TRBJ2-2; TRBD2 agrees at 7 bases. Germline CDR1 LGHNA, CDR2 YNFKEQ. The trim removed 3 bases at V and 5 bases at J, leaving 9 bases unmatched. There are 16 residues in the CDR3.